The present T cell receptor (beta chain) was sequenced within a study of beta chain features in type 1 diabetes. Whole-study results and caveats: Shorter TCRB CDR3s, moderately but significantly so, marked every one of the four CD4+ subsets in Type 1 diabetes patients.

The investigators reverse transcribed all of the isolated RNA, so they sequenced expressed TCRB transcripts. Sequencing was performed with immunoSEQ multiplex PCR; in TCRdb, only in-frame clones are kept and a portion is missing. The sample lists 350,000 to 400,000 clones, around 12% seen once, with 0.01% in the top ten. With V trimmed by 0 bases and J by 4 bases, 1 base remained unmatched. The CDR3 is 16 residues long. The V gene's germline CDR1 is LGHNA and CDR2 YSLEER. Cell sorting via CD45RO/CCR7/CD25/CD127/CD95/CD27 was performed to obtain CD4+ naive, central memory, regulatory and stem cell-like memory cells. As to this clone: Antigen specificity is unknown.

The sequence came from a woman aged 18-29 years with type 1 diabetes. The chain has TRBV4-3 and TRBJ2-5; 14 nucleotides line up with TRBD2. The sample taken for sequencing was naive CD4+ T cells from blood. In nucleotides, the CDR3 is TGCGCCAGCAGCCAAGATGGACTAGCGGGAGGAGAGACCCAGTACTTC. Its translation is CASSQDGLAGGETQYF.